Each of the 23 T cell receptor beta chains below was sequenced from the same sample in a study of cytomegalovirus exposure and HLA in healthy donors. The PCR used 60 Vbeta and 13 Jbeta primers. Profiled with immunoSEQ multiplex PCR; TCRdb holds only in-frame clones, not every one. The table lists 150,000 to 200,000 clones, around 76% of them singletons, with roughly 7.1% in the top ten. Sequences were obtained from PBMCs. Receptor source: a man aged 40-49 years in good health and CMV-seropositive.

The V gene is TRBV5-6, the J gene TRBJ1-6; 12 nucleotides agree with TRBD1. Trimming at V came to 4 bases and at J to 0 bases, leaving 5 bases not matched to a gene. The CDR3 is made up of 18 amino acids. Germline CDR1 is SGHDT and CDR2 is YYEEEE. In DNA, the CDR3 is TGTGCCAGCAGCCGGGACAGGGGGCCTAGCTCCTATAATTCACCCCTCCACTTT. This codes for CASSRDRGPSSYNSPLHF.

The chain has TRBV7-2 and TRBJ2-5; D is unresolved. The V and J ends lost 1 base and 0 bases respectively, with 12 bases between them. The CDR3 loop spans 16 amino acids. The germline CDR1 and CDR2 sequences are SGHTA and FQGNSA. The CDR3 loop is CASSLVWQAYQETQYF. CDR3 bases: TGTGCCAGCAGCTTAGTGTGGCAGGCTTACCAAGAGACCCAGTACTTC.

The chain is built from TRBV5-6 and TRBJ2-6, with D possibly matching TRBD1 (5 bases). The germline V gene has CDR1 SGHDT and CDR2 YYEEEE. The V end lost 4 bases, the J end lost 0 bases, and 11 bases lay between the germline ends. This CDR3 has 16 residues. CDR3 sequence: CASSTPTVSGANVLTF. The CDR3 region has the DNA TGTGCCAGCAGCACCCCGACAGTCTCTGGGGCCAACGTCCTGACTTTC.

This chain links TRBV7-9 with TRBJ2-7; TRBD1 aligns across 7 bases. Germline V gene lookup returns CDR1 SEHNR and CDR2 FQNEAQ (reference sequence). Trimming took 5 bases from V and 7 from J; bases not matched to a gene: 11. The CDR3 consists of 14 residues. The CDR3 loop is CASSRDSIEREQYF. The CDR3 DNA follows: TGTGCCAGCAGCAGGGACAGCATAGAAAGAGAGCAGTACTTC.

This chain connects TRBV4-1 to TRBJ2-3, with D tentatively TRBD2 (5 bases). The length of the CDR3 is 15 residues. Germline V gene sequence: CDR1 MGHRA, CDR2 YSYEKL. The germline V and J ends were trimmed by 1 base and 5 bases, with 13 bases remaining between them. Here the CDR3 reads CASSQGGSSGDTQYF. The CDR3 bases are TGCGCCAGCAGCCAAGGAGGGTCCTCCGGAGATACGCAGTATTTT.

The chain couples TRBV4-3 to TRBJ2-7; D gene unclear. Between the trimmed V and J ends, which lost 4 bases and 4 bases, there was a span of 11 bases. The germline gives CDR1 LGHNA, CDR2 YSLEER. The CDR3 contains 13 residues. In DNA form, the CDR3 reads TGCGCCAGCAGCCCCCGGGTCTCATACGAGCAGTACTTC. Translating gives CASSPRVSYEQYF.

V usage is TRBV7-2 and J usage is TRBJ2-3; weak D call: TRBD1 (5 bases). The germline V gene has CDR1 SGHTA and CDR2 FQGNSA. V lost 5 bases to trimming and J lost 5 bases, with 8 bases between them. The CDR3 has 12 amino acids. The CDR3 reads CASSVRGDTQYF. The CDR3 region has the DNA TGTGCCAGCAGCGTTAGGGGAGATACGCAGTATTTT.

This chain uses TRBV6-6 with TRBJ1-3; no clear D gene. Germline CDR1 is MNHNY and CDR2 is SVGAGI (reference sequence). CDR3 size: 16 residues. Trimming pared 0 bases from V and 0 bases from J, leaving 9 bases between. As DNA, the CDR3 is TGTGCCAGCAGTTACTCGAGGCAGATCTCTGGAAACACCATATATTTT. This codes for CASSYSRQISGNTIYF.

The chain couples TRBV13 to TRBJ1-2, with TRBD1 matching 8 bases. CDR1 is PRHDT and CDR2 is FYEKMQ in the germline V gene (reference sequence). With 0 bases clipped from V and 7 bases from J, the junction kept 1 base outside the gene matches. This CDR3 is built from 13 residues. CDR3 sequence: CASSLGRGPGYTF. Written as DNA, the CDR3 is TGTGCCAGCAGCTTAGGCAGGGGGCCTGGCTACACCTTC.

V and J are TRBV7-8 and TRBJ1-3; tentative D call: TRBD1 (5 bases). From germline, CDR1 is SGHVS and CDR2 FQNEAQ. The CDR3 has 15 residues. V lost 2 bases to trimming and J lost 4 bases, with 12 bases between them. The CDR3 region is CASSLRQGRGNTIYF. CDR3 bases: TGTGCCAGCAGCTTACGGCAGGGTCGGGGAAACACCATATATTTT. Full variable domain (remainder filled in from reference TRBV7-8 and TRBJ1-3): GAGVSQSPRYKVAKRGQDVALRCDPISGHVSLFWYQQALGQGPEFLTYFQNEAQLDKSGLPSDRFFAERPEGSVSTLKIQRTQQEDSAVYLCASSLRQGRGNTIYFGEGSWLTVV.

V gene TRBV4-2 combines with J gene TRBJ2-7; 11 nucleotides line up with TRBD2. Germline V gene lookup returns CDR1 LGHNA and CDR2 YNFKEQ. Trimming took 4 bases from V and 2 from J; bases not matched to a gene: 7. There are 16 residues in the CDR3. The CDR3 protein is CASSPQGSGGAYEQYF. In DNA, the CDR3 is TGTGCCAGCAGCCCCCAGGGTAGCGGGGGGGCCTACGAGCAGTACTTC.

This chain joins TRBV27 and TRBJ1-2; 10 bases are shared with TRBD1. The CDR3 has 15 residues. V gave up 0 bases and J gave up 11 bases; unmatched junction bases: 9. Germline CDR1 and CDR2: MNHEY and SMNVEV (reference sequence). The CDR3 region has the DNA TGTGCCAGCAGTTTATCCCCCCGGACAGGGGGAGGGTACACCTTC. Protein product: CASSLSPRTGGGYTF.

V usage is TRBV4-2 and J usage is TRBJ2-1, with TRBD1 identical over 8 bases. Germline CDR1 and CDR2: LGHNA and YNFKEQ. The junction had 1 base not matched to a gene; V was cut back by 3 bases and J by 0 bases. The CDR3 runs to 15 residues. CDR3 loop: CASSHGQGSYNEQFF. CDR3 bases: TGTGCCAGCAGCCACGGACAGGGCTCCTACAATGAGCAGTTCTTC.

This clone was seen only a few times. This chain uses TRBV4-3 with TRBJ1-1; a possible D gene is TRBD1 (5 bases). Germline V gives CDR1 LGHNA, CDR2 YSLEER. Trimming pared 1 base from V and 1 base from J, leaving 7 bases between. This CDR3 has 14 amino acids. The CDR3 DNA reads TGCGCCAGCAGCCAAGTTACAGGGAACACTGAAGCTTTCTTT. This sequence encodes CASSQVTGNTEAFF.

The chain is built from TRBV29-1 and TRBJ1-4; perhaps TRBD1 as D (5 bases). Germline V gene data show CDR1 as SQVTM and CDR2 as ANQGSEA. V was pared by 1 base and J by 4 bases, with 7 bases between. This CDR3 spans 13 amino acids. For the CDR3, the DNA is TGCAGCGTTGAAGCGGGGGATAATGAAAAACTGTTTTTT. This gives the protein CSVEAGDNEKLFF.

The chain recombines TRBV11-3 with TRBJ2-2, with 8 positions matching TRBD1. CDR3 length: 16 residues. From germline, CDR1 is SGHNT and CDR2 YENEEA. V dropped 4 bases and J dropped 6; count of bases not matched to a gene: 10. CDR3 residues: CASSSNPLTGAGELFF. The CDR3 nucleotides are TGTGCCAGCAGCTCCAACCCCCTGACAGGGGCCGGGGAGCTGTTTTTT.

The rearrangement joins TRBV7-9 to TRBJ1-5; D remains unclear. Germline CDR1 SEHNR, CDR2 FQNEAQ (reference sequence). Trimming pared 2 bases from V and 5 bases from J, leaving 4 bases between. This CDR3 region has 12 residues. CDR3 DNA sequence: TGTGCCAGCAGCTTACCGGATCAGCCCCAGCATTTT. Encoded protein: CASSLPDQPQHF.

V and J are TRBV10-2 and TRBJ1-1; D unclear. The V gene's germline CDR1 is WSHSY and CDR2 SAAADI. Deletions cut 3 bases from V and 4 bases from J, with 9 bases between. The CDR3 sequence is 13 residues long. For the CDR3, the DNA is TGCGCCAGCAGTGATAGCGGGTTCACTGAAGCTTTCTTT. It yields the protein CASSDSGFTEAFF.

The genes are TRBV19 and TRBJ1-5; 11 positions match TRBD1. The V segment lost 5 bases and the J segment 0 bases; nucleotides outside the gene matches: 12. The CDR3 sequence is 19 residues long. Germline CDR1 LNHDA, CDR2 SQIVND (reference sequence). The CDR3 DNA follows: TGTGCCAGTAGTCCTTTGGGGACAGGGGGAGAATATAGCAATCAGCCCCAGCATTTT. It encodes CASSPLGTGGEYSNQPQHF.

This clone was seen a few times. The chain carries TRBV4-3 and TRBJ2-1; D remains ambiguous. Per germline, CDR1 LGHNA and CDR2 YSLEER. This CDR3 has 14 residues. V was cut by 1 base and J by 8 bases, with 12 bases left in between. As DNA, the CDR3 is TGCGCCAGCAGCCAAGGGGCCGCTTATGATGAGCAGTTCTTC. Encoded protein: CASSQGAAYDEQFF.

This clone was seen only a few times. This sequence joins TRBV25-1 and TRBJ1-1; TRBD1 is a possible D gene (6 bases). The CDR3 has 13 residues. Trimming shortened V by 5 bases and J by 7 bases, and 14 bases separated the two germline ends. CDR1 is MGHDK and CDR2 is SYGVNS in the germline V gene. Here the CDR3 reads CASSLGQSSEAFF. CDR3 DNA sequence: TGTGCCAGCAGTCTCGGACAGTCGAGTGAAGCTTTCTTT.

The chain joins TRBV30 to TRBJ2-5; 7 positions match TRBD1. Near its end, the DNA agrees better with TRBJ2-7, so the J call may be wrong. The CDR3 is 12 amino acids. The V gene's germline CDR1 is GTSNPN and CDR2 SVGIG (reference sequence). This CDR3 reads CAWQGQAGEQYF. The CDR3 coding sequence is TGTGCCTGGCAAGGACAGGCGGGCGAGCAGTACTTC.

The chain carries TRBV7-2 and TRBJ1-5; TRBD1 matches 7 bases. Germline loops: CDR1 SGHTA, CDR2 FQGNSA. The length of the CDR3 is 15 residues. The junction had 4 bases not matched to a gene; V was cut back by 3 bases and J by 2 bases. This CDR3 reads CASSFQGGGNQPQHF. The CDR3, as DNA: TGTGCCAGCAGCTTCCAAGGGGGCGGCAATCAGCCCCAGCATTTT.